This T cell receptor (beta chain) was sequenced for a study of blood T cell repertoires in COVID-19. As for the study in general: Researchers got acute and convalescent COVID-19 samples from the United States, Italy and Spain. T cells, B-cell-depleted T cells, or PBMCs provided the cDNA or gDNA that served as material.

Per the original data handling: Estimates of nucleated cell counts were drawn from the amplification of reference gene primers. Repertoires were generated with immunoSEQ multiplex PCR, while TCRdb's copy carries only in-frame clones and drops some. From that table come the V and J calls and clone size; the DNA was used to work out D and trimming. The data show 95,000 to 150,000 clones, about 79% seen once. The J segment lost 5 bases and the V segment lost 5 bases, leaving 14 bases of the junction unmatched. This CDR3 has 16 residues. Germline CDR1 and CDR2: SGHKS and YYEKEE (reference sequence). The genes are TRBV5-5 and TRBJ2-7; 9 bases align to TRBD2. The receptor's source is a woman aged 65 to 85 with acute or convalescent COVID-19. Material: peripheral blood. The CDR3 sequence: CASSPLPGLATHEQYV. The CDR3 coding sequence is TGTGCCAGCAGTCCCCTTCCGGGACTAGCAACCCACGAGCAGTACGTC.